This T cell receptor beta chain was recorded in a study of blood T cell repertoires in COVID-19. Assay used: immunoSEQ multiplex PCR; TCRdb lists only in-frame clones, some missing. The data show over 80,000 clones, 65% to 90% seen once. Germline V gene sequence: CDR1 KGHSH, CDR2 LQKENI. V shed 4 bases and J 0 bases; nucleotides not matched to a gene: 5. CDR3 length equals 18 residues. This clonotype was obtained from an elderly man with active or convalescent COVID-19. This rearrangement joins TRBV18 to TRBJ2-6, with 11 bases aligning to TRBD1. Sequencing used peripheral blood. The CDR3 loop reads CASSRGDRGYSGANVLTF. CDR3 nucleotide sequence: TGTGCCAGCTCACGAGGGGACAGGGGGTACTCTGGGGCCAACGTCCTGACTTTC.